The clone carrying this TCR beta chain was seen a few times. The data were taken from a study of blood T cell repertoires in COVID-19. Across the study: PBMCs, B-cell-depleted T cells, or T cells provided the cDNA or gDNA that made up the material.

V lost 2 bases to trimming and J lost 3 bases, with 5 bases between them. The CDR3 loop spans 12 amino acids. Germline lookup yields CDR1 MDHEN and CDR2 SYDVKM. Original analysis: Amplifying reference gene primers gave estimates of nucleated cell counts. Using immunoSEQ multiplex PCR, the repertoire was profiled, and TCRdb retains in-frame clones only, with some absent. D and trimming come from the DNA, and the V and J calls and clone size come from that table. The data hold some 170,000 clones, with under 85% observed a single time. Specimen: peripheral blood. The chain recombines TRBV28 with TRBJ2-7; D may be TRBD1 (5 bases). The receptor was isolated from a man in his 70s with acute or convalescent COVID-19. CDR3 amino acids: CASSLQGYEQYF. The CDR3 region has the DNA TGTGCCAGCAGTTTACAGGGCTACGAGCAGTACTTC.